This TCR beta chain was found in a study of blood T cell repertoires in COVID-19. The study drew participants aged about 18 to 89 years from 20 to 30 US areas. Donors in Cohort 3 counted as recovered after two negative PCRs, clearance, or symptom resolution. Clones were read by immunoSEQ multiplex PCR, and TCRdb kept only the in-frame ones, dropping some. The sample contains about 330,000 clones, about 87% of which appear only once. This clonotype was obtained from a young man who had recovered from COVID-19. The sequencing sample was made of PBMCs or T cells enriched from blood (not recorded which).

The CDR3 DNA reads TGTGCCAGCAGCTTGCCTAGCGGGGGGGTACTAGCCAAAAACATTCAGTACTTC. As protein: CASSLPSGGVLAKNIQYF. The V call is TRBV5-6, the J call TRBJ2-4; 12 nucleotides agree with TRBD2. Germline V lookup: CDR1 SGHDT, CDR2 YYEEEE. The CDR3 spans 18 residues. J was trimmed by 0 bases and V by 1 base; bases with no gene match: 5.